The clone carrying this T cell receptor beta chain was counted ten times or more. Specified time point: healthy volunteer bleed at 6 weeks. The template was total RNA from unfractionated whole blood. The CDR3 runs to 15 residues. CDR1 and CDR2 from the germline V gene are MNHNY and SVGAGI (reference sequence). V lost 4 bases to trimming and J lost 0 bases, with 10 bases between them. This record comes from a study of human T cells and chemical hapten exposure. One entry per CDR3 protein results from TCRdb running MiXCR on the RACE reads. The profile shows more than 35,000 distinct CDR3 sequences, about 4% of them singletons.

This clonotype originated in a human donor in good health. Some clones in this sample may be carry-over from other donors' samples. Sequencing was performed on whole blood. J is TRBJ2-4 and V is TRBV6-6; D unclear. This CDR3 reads CASSSPDVAKNIQYF. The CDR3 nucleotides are TGTGCCAGCAGTTCCCCGGACGTAGCCAAAAACATTCAGTACTTC.